The text below deals with one TCR beta chain. The antigen is not known. Individuals who donated were healthy Caucasians from Russia aged about 6 to 100. This sample is drawn from a study of blood T cells in healthy people across ages. About the study: Every two T cells gave about one barcoded beta molecule via template switching. Study-level points and caveats: Donors of long life had a larger count of naive CD4+ cells and greater diversity than aged donors. Per million T cells, TCR beta diversity dropped roughly linearly as age increased.

The use of a sample-barcoded 5' primer and a J-beta primer mix characterized a second PCR of roughly 6 to 11 cycles. Each CDR3 protein gets one entry after TCRdb re-called the 5' RACE reads with MiXCR. The sample lists about 630,000 distinct CDR3 sequences, roughly 21% occurring once. The CDR3 consists of 16 residues. CDR1 is LGHNA and CDR2 is YSLEER in the germline V gene. Trimming shortened V by 0 bases and J by 0 bases, and 12 bases separated the two germline ends. The TCR originated in a man between 65 and 80 years old in good health. The specimen was blood. The chain is built from TRBV4-3 and TRBJ2-7; the D gene could be TRBD1 or TRBD2 (5 bases each). This CDR3 reads CASSQDPGTLSYEQYF. CDR3 nucleotide sequence: TGCGCCAGCAGCCAAGATCCGGGGACGCTCTCCTACGAGCAGTACTTC.